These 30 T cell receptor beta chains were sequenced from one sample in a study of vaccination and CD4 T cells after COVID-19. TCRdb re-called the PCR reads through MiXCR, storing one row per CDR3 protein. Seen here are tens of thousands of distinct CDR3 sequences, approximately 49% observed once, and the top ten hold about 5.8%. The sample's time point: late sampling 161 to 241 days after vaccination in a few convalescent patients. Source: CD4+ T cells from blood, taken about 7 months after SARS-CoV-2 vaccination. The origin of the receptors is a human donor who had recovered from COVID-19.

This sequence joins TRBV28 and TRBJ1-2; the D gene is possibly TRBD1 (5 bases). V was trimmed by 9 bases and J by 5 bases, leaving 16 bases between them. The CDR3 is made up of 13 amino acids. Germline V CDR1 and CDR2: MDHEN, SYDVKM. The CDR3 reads CASLTSGLYGYTF. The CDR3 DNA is TGTGCCAGTCTTACGTCGGGGCTATATGGCTACACCTTC.

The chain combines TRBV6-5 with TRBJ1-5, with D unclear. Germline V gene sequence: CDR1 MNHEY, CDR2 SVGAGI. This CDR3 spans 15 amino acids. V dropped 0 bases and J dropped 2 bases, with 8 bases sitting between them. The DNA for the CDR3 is TGTGCCAGCAGTTACTCAGGAACTGGCAATCAGCCCCAGCATTTT. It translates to CASSYSGTGNQPQHF.

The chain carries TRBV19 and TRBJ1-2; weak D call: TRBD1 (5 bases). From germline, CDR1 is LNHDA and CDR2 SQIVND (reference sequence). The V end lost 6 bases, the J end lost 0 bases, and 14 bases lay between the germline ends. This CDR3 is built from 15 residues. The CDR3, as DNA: TGTGCCAGTAGGAAACAAGGGACTGCTAACTATGGCTACACCTTC. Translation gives CASRKQGTANYGYTF.

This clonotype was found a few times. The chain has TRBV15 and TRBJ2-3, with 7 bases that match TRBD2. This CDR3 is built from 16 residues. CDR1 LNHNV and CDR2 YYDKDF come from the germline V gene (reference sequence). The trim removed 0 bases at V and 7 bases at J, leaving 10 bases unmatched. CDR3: CATSRDWWEGQNTQYF. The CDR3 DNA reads TGTGCCACCAGCAGAGATTGGTGGGAGGGCCAGAATACGCAGTATTTT.

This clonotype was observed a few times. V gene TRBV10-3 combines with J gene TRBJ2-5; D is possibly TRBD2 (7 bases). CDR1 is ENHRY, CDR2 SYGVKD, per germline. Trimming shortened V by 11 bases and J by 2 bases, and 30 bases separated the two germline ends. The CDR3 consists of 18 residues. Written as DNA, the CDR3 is TGTGCCGCCGGGCGGGGGCAGGCCGCACCCTGGGGACAAGAGACCCAGTACTTC. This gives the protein CAAGRGQAAPWGQETQYF.

In DNA, the CDR3 is TGTGCCAGCACCACACCATATTCACCCCTCCACTTT. It translates to CASTTPYSPLHF. The chain recombines TRBV28 with TRBJ1-6; D call uncertain. The germline V gene has CDR1 MDHEN and CDR2 SYDVKM. V shed 7 bases and J shed 8 bases, with 9 bases lying between them. The CDR3 extends over 12 amino acids. Full variable domain (missing parts from reference TRBV28 and TRBJ1-6): DVKVTQSSRYLVKRTGEKVFLECVQDMDHENMFWYRQDPGLGLRLIYFSYDVKMKEKGDIPEGYSVSREKKERFSLILESASTNQTSMYLCASTTPYSPLHFGNGTRLTVT.

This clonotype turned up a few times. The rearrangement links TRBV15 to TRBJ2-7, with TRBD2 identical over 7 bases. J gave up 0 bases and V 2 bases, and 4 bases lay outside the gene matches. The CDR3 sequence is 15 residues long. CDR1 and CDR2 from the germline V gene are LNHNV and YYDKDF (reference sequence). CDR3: CATSRPTSVSYEQYF. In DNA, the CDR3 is TGTGCCACCAGCAGACCTACTAGCGTCTCCTACGAGCAGTACTTC.

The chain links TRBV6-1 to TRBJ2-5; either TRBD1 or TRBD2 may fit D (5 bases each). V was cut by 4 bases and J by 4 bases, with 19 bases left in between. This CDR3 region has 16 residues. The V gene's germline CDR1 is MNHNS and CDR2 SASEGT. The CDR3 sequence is CASSGPIRGRGETQYF. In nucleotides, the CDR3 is TGTGCCAGCAGTGGACCGATACGGGGACGGGGAGAGACCCAGTACTTC.

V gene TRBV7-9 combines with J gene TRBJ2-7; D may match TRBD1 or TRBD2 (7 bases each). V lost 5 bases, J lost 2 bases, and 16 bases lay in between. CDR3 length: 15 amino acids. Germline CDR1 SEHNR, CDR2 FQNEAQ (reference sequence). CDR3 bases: TGTGCCAGCAGCGGGAGGGGCAGGGGGGCCTACGAGCAGTACTTC. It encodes CASSGRGRGAYEQYF.

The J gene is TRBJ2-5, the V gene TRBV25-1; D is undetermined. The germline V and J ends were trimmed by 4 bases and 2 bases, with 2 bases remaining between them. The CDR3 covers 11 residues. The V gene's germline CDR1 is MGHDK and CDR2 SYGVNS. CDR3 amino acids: CASSVQETQYF. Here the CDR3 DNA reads TGTGCCAGCAGTGTACAAGAGACCCAGTACTTC.

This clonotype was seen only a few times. Here the CDR3 reads CASSAEGGYEQYF. The CDR3 DNA sequence: TGTGCCAGCAGTGCCGAGGGGGGCTACGAGCAGTACTTC. V and J are TRBV28 and TRBJ2-7; D could derive from TRBD1 or TRBD2 (6 bases each). Germline V gives CDR1 MDHEN, CDR2 SYDVKM. CDR3 length: 13 amino acids. Deletions cut 5 bases from V and 3 bases from J, with 11 bases between.

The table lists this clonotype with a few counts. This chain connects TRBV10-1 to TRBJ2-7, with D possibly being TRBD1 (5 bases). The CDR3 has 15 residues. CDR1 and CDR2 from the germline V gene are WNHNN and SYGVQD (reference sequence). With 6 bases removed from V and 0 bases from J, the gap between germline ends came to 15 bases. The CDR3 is CASRPARGHSYEQYF. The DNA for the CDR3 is TGCGCCAGCAGACCCGCCCGCGGACACTCCTACGAGCAGTACTTC.

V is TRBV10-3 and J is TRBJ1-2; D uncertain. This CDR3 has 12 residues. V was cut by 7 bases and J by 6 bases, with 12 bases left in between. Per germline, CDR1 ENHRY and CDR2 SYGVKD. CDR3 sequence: CAIKPRSNGYTF. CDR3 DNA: TGTGCCATCAAACCAAGGAGTAATGGCTACACCTTC.

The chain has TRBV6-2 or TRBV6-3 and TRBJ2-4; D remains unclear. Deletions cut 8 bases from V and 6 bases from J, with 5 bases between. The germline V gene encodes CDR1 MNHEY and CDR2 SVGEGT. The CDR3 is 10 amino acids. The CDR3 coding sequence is TGTGCCAGCGGACGAAACATTCAGTACTTC. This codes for CASGRNIQYF.

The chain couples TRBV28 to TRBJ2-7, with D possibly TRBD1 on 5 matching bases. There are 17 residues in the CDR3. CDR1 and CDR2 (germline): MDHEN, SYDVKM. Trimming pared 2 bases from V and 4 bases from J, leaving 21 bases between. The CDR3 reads CASSLRLRQGSYYEQYF. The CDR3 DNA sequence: TGTGCCAGCAGTTTAAGACTTAGGCAGGGTTCATATTACGAGCAGTACTTC.

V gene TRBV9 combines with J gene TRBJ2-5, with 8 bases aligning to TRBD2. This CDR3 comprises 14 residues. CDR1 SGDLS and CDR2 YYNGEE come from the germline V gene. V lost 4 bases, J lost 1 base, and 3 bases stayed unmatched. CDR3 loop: CASSPGLAQETQYF. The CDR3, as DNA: TGTGCCAGCAGCCCCGGACTAGCCCAAGAGACCCAGTACTTC.

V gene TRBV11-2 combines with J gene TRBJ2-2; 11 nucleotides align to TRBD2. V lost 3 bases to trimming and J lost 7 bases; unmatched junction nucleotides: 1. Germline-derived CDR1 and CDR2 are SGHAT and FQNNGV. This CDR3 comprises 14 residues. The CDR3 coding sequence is TGTGCCAGCAGCTTTCTAGCGGGAGGCGGGGAGCTGTTTTTT. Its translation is CASSFLAGGGELFF.

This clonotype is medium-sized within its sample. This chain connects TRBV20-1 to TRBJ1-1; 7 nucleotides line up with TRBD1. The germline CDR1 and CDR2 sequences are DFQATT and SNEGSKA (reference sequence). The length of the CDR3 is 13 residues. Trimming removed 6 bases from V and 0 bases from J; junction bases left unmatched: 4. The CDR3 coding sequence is TGCAGTGCGTTGGGACAGATGAACACTGAAGCTTTCTTT. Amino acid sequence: CSALGQMNTEAFF.

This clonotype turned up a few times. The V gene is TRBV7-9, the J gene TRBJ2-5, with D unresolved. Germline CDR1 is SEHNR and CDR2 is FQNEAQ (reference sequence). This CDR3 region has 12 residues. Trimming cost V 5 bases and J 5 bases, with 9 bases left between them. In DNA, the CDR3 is TGTGCCAGCAGCCGAGAAGGGGAGACCCAGTACTTC. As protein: CASSREGETQYF. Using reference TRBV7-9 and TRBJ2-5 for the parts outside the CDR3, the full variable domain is DTGVSQNPRHKITKRGQNVTFRCDPISEHNRLYWYRQTLGQGPEFLTYFQNEAQLEKSRLLSDRFSAERPKGSFSTLEIQRTEQGDSAMYLCASSREGETQYFGPGTRLLVL.

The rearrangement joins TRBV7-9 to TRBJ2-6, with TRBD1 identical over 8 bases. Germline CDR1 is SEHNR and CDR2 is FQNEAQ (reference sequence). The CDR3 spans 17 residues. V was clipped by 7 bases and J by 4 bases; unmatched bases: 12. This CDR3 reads CASTQPPGGTGANVLTF. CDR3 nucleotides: TGTGCCAGCACCCAGCCCCCAGGGGGCACCGGGGCCAACGTCCTGACTTTC.

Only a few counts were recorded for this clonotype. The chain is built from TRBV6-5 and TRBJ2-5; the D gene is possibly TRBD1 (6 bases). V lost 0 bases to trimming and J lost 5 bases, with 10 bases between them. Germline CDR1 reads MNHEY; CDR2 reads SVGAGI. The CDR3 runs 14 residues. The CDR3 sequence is CASSYSGRGETQYF. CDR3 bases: TGTGCCAGCAGTTACTCCGGCAGGGGCGAGACCCAGTACTTC.

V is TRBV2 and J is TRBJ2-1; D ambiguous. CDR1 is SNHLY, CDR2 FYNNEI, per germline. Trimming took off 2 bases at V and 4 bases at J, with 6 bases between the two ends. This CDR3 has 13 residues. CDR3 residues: CASSEPGYNEQFF. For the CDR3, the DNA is TGTGCCAGCAGTGAACCAGGATACAATGAGCAGTTCTTC.

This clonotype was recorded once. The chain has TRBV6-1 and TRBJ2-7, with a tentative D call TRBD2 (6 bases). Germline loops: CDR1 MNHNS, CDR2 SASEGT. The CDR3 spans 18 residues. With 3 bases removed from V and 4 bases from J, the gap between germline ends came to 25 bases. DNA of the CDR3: TGTGCCAGCAGTGACGACCCCTACAAGATGGGGAGGAGGTACGAGCAGTACTTC. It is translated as CASSDDPYKMGRRYEQYF.

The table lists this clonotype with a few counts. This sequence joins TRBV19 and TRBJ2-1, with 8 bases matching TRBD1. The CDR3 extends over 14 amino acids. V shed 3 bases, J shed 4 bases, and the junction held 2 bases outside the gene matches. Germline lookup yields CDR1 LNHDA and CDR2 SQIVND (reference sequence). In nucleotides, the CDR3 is TGTGCCAGTAGTATCGGGACAGGTTACAATGAGCAGTTCTTC. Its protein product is CASSIGTGYNEQFF.

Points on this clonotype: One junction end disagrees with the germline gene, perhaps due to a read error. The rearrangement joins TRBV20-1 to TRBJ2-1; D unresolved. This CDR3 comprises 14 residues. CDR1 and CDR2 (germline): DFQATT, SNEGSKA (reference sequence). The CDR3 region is CSAGDFGSYNEQFF. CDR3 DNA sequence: TGCAGTGCTGGAGACTTCGGCTCCTACAATGAGCAGTTCTTC.

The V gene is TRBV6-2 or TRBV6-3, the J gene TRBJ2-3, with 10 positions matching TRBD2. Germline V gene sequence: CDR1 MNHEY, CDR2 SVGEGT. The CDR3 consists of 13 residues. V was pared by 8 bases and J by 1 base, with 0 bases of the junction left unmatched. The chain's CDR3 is CASGTSGTDTQYF. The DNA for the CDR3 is TGTGCCAGCGGGACTAGCGGCACAGATACGCAGTATTTT.

Here the CDR3 DNA reads TGTGCCAGTAGGGTTACGAGCTCCTACAATGAGCAGTTCTTC. Translating gives CASRVTSSYNEQFF. The chain couples TRBV19 to TRBJ2-1; D remains ambiguous. V was clipped by 6 bases and J by 0 bases, with 9 bases between them. Per germline, CDR1 LNHDA and CDR2 SQIVND (reference sequence). CDR3 size: 14 residues.

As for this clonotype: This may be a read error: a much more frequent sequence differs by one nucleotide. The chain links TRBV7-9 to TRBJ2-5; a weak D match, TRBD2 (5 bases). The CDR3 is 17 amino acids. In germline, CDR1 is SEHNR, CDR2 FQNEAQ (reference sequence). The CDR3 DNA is TGTGCCAGCCTTCCCGGTTTAGGCTTCGGACTCCAAGGGACCCAGTACTTC. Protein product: CASLPGLGFGLQGTQYF.

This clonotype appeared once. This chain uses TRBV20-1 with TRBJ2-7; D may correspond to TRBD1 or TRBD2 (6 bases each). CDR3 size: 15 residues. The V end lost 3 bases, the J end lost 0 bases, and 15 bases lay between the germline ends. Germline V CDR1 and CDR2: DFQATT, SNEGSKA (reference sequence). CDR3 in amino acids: CSASRGLGSSYEQYF. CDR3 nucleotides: TGCAGTGCTAGCAGGGGACTGGGAAGCTCCTACGAGCAGTACTTC.

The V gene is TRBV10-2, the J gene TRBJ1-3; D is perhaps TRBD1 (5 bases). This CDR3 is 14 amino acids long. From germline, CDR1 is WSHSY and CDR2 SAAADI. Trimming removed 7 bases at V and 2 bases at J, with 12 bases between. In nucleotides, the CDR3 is TGCGCCAGCATCCAGGGCGGGACTGGAAACACCATATATTTT. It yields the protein CASIQGGTGNTIYF.